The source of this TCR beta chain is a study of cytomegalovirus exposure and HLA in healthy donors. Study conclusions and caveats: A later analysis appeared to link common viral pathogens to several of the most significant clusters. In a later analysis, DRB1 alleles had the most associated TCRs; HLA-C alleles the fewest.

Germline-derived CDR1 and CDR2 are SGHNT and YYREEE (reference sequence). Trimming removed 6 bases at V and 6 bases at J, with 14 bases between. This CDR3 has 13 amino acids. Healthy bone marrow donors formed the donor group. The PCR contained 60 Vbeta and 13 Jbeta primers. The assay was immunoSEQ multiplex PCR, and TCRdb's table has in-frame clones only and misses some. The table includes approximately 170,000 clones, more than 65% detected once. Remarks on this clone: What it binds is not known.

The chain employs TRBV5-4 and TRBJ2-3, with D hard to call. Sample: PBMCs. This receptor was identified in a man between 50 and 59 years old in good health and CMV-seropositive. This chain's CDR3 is CASTPGGLDTQYF. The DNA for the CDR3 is TGTGCCAGCACCCCCGGTGGGCTCGATACGCAGTATTTT.